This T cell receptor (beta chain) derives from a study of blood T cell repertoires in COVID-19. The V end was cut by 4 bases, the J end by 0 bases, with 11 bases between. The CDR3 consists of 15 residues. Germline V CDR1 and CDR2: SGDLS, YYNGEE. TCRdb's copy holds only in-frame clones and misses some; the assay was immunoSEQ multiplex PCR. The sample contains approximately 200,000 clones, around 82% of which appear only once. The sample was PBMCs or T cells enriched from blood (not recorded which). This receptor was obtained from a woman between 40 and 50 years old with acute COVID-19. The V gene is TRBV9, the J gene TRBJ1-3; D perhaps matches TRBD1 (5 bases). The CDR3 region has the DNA TGTGCCAGCAGCTTCTCGACAGACTCTGGAAACACCATATATTTT. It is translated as CASSFSTDSGNTIYF.